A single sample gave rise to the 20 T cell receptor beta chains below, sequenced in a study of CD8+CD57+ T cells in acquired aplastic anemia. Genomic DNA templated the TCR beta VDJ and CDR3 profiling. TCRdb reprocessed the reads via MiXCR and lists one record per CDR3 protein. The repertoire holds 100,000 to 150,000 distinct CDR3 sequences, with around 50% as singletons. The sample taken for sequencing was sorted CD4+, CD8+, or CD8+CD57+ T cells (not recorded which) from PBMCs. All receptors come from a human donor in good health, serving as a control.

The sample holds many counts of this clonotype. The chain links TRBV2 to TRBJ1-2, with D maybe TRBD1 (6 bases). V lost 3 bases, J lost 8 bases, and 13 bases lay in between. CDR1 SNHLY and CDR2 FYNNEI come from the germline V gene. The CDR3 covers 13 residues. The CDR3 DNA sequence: TGTGCCAGCAGTGACAGGGGAGATAGAGGCTACACCTTC. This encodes CASSDRGDRGYTF.

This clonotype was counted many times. The CDR3 region is CASSGLQIGGLDEQFF. The CDR3 nucleotides are TGTGCCAGCAGCGGCCTTCAAATAGGGGGGCTGGATGAGCAGTTCTTC. V is TRBV9 and J is TRBJ2-1; possibly TRBD1 or TRBD2 for D (6 bases each). This CDR3 region has 16 residues. Deletions cut 3 bases from V and 8 bases from J, with 21 bases between. Germline CDR1 SGDLS, CDR2 YYNGEE.

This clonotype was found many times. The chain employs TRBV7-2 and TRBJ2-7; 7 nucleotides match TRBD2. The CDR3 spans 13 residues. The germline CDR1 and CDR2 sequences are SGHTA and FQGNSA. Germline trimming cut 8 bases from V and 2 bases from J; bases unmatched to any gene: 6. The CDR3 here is CASRSRGAYEQYF. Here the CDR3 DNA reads TGTGCCAGCCGCTCCCGGGGGGCCTACGAGCAGTACTTC. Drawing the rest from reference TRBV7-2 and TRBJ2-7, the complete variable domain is GAGVSQSPSNKVTEKGKDVELRCDPISGHTALYWYRQSLGQGLEFLIYFQGNSAPDKSGLPSDRFSAERTGGSVSTLTIQRTQQEDSAVYLCASRSRGAYEQYFGPGTRLTVT.

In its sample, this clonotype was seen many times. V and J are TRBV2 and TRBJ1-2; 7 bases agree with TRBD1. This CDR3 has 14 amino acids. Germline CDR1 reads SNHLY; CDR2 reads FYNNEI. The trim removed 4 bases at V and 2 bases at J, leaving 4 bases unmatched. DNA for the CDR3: TGTGCCAGCAGTGGACAGGGTGGGAACTATGGCTACACCTTC. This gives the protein CASSGQGGNYGYTF.

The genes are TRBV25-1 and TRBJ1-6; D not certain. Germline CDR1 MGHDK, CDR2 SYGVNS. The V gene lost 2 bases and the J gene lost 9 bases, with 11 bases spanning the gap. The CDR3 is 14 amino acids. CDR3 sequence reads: CASSERGTSSPLHF. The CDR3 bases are TGTGCCAGCAGTGAAAGAGGAACGAGTTCACCCCTCCACTTT.

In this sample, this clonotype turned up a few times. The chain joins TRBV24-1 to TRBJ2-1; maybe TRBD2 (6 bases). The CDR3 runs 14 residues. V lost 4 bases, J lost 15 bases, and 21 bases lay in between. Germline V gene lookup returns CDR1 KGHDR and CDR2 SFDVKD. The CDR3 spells CATSELGGDPIWFF. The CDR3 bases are TGTGCCACCAGTGAACTTGGAGGGGATCCAATCTGGTTCTTC.

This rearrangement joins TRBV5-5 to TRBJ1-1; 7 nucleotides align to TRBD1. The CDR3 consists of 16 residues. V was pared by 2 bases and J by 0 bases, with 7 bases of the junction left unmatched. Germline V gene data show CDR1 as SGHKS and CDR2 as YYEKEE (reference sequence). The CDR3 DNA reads TGTGCCAGCAGCTTCACCCCGGGACAGCTGAACACTGAAGCTTTCTTT. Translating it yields CASSFTPGQLNTEAFF.

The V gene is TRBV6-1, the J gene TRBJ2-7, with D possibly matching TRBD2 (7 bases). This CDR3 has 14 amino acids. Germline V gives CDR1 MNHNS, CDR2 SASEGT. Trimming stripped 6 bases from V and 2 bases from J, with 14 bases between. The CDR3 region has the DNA TGTGCCAGCAGCACGGGGGGCGCCCCCTACGAGCAGTACTTC. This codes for CASSTGGAPYEQYF.

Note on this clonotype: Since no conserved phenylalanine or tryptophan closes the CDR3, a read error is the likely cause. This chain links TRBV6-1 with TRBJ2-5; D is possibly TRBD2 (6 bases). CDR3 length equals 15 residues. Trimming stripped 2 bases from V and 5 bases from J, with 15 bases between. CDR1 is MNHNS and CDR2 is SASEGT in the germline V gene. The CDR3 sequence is CASSETPGGGETQYL. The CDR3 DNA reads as TGTGCCAGCAGTGAAACCCCCGGTGGGGGGGAGACCCAGTACCTC.

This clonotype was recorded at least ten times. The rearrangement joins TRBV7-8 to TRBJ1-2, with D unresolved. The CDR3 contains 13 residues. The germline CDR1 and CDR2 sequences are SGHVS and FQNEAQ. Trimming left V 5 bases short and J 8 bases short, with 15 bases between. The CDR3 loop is CASSDGRIRGYTF. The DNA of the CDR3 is TGTGCCAGCAGCGACGGGAGAATAAGGGGCTACACCTTC.

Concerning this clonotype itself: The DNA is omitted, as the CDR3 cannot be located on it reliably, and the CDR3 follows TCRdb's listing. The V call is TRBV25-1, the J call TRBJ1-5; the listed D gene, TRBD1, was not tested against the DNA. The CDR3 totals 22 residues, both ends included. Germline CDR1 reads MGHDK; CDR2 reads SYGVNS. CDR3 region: CASSKGQGGGYTFGSGNQPQHF.

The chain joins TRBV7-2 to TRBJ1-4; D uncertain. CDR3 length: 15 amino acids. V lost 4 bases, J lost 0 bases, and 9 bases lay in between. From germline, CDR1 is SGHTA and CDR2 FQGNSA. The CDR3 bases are TGTGCCAGCAGCTCCCGAGTTGCAACTAATGAAAAACTGTTTTTT. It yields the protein CASSSRVATNEKLFF.

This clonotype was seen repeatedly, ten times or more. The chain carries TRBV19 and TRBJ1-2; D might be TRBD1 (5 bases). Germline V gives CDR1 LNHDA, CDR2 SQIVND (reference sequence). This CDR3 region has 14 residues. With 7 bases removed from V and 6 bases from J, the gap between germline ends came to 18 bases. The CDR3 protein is CASTMGGFSDGYTF. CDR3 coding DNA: TGTGCCAGTACCATGGGGGGGTTCTCCGATGGCTACACCTTC. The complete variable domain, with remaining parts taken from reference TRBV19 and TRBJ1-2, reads DGGITQSPKYLFRKEGQNVTLSCEQNLNHDAMYWYRQDPGQGLRLIYYSQIVNDFQKGDIAEGYSVSREKKESFPLTVTSAQKNPTAFYLCASTMGGFSDGYTFGSGTRLTVV.

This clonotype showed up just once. CDR3 region: CASSLEASGGAVGGYEQYF. CDR3 DNA sequence: TGTGCCAGCAGCTTAGAGGCTAGCGGGGGGGCGGTCGGAGGCTACGAGCAGTACTTC. This chain joins TRBV7-6 and TRBJ2-7, with TRBD2 identical over 12 bases. J gave up 3 bases and V 1 base, and 13 bases lay outside the gene matches. Per germline, CDR1 SGHVS and CDR2 FNYEAQ. The CDR3 extends over 19 amino acids.

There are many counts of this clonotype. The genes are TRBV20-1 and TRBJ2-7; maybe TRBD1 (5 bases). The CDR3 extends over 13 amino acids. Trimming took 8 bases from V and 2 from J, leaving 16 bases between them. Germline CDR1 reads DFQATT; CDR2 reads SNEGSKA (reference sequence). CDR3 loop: CSIGVTSTYEQYF. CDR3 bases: TGCAGTATAGGGGTCACATCAACCTACGAGCAGTACTTC.

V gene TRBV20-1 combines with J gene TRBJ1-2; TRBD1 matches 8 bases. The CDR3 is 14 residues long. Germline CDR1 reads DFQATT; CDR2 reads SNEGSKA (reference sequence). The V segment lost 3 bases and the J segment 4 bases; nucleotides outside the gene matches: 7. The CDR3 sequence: CSARRRGQGYGYTF. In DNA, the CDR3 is TGCAGTGCTAGGAGACGAGGACAGGGCTATGGCTACACCTTC.

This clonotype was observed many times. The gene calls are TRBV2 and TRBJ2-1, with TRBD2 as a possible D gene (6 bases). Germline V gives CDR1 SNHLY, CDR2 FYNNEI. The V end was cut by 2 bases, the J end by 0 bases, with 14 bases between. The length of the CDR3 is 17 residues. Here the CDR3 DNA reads TGTGCCAGCAGTGAAAGTCTCGGGGGTGTCTCCTACAATGAGCAGTTCTTC. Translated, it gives CASSESLGGVSYNEQFF.

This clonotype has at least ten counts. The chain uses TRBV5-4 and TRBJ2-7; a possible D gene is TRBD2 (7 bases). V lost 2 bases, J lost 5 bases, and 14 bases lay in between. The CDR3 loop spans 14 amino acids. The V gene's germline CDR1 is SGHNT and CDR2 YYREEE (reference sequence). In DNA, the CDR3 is TGTGCCAGCAGCTTTGACCCGGGGGGCGACGAGCAGTACTTC. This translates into CASSFDPGGDEQYF.

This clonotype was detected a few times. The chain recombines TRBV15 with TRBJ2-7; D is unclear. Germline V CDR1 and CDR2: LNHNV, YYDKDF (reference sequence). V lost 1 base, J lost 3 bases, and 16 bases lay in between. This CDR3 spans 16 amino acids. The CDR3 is CATSRARIPPRYEQYF. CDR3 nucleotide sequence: TGTGCCACCAGCAGAGCCCGAATCCCCCCTCGCTACGAGCAGTACTTC. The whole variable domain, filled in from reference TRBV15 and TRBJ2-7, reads DAMVIQNPRYQVTQFGKPVTLSCSQTLNHNVMYWYQQKSSQAPKLLFHYYDKDFNNEADTPDNFQSRRPNTSFCFLDIRSPGLGDTAMYLCATSRARIPPRYEQYFGPGTRLTVT.

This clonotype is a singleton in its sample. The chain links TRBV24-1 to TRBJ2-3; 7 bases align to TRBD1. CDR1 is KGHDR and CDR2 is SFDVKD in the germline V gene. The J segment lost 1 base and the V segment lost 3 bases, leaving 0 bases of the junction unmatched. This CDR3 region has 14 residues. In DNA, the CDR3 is TGTGCCACCAGTGATGGGACAGGCACAGATACGCAGTATTTT. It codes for CATSDGTGTDTQYF.